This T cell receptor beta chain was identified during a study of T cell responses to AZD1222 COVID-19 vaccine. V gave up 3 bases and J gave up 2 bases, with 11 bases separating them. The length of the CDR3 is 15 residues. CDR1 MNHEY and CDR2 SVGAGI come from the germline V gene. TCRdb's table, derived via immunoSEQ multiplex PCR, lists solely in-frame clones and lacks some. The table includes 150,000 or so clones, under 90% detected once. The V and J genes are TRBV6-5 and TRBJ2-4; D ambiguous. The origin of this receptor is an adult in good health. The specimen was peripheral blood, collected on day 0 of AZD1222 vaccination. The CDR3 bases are TGTGCCAGCAGTTATAGGCGAGTCTCCAAAAACATTCAGTACTTC. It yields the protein CASSYRRVSKNIQYF.